This TCR beta chain was identified during a study of cytomegalovirus exposure and HLA in healthy donors. CDR1 MNHEY and CDR2 SMNVEV come from the germline V gene (reference sequence). V trimming: 6 bases; J trimming: 7 bases; junction bases outside the gene matches: 12. The CDR3 runs 15 residues. The PCR employed 60 Vbeta primers together with 13 Jbeta primers. The table came from immunoSEQ multiplex PCR; TCRdb's copy has only in-frame clones and leaves some out. The repertoire includes fewer than 65,000 clones, approximately 87% of them detected once, and over 1.1% sits in the top ten. The receptor comes from a man aged 18 to 29 in good health and CMV-seronegative. Source material: PBMCs. The chain recombines TRBV27 with TRBJ1-2; TRBD1 matches 9 bases. The CDR3 reads CASSRQGEATGGYTF. The CDR3 region has the DNA TGTGCCAGCAGCCGACAGGGGGAGGCCACGGGTGGCTACACCTTC.